These 27 T cell receptor beta chains were all obtained from the same sample, sequenced in a study of cytomegalovirus exposure and HLA in healthy donors. The PCR employed 60 Vbeta primers together with 13 Jbeta primers. The assay was immunoSEQ multiplex PCR, and TCRdb's table has in-frame clones only and misses some. The sample table includes tens of thousands of clones. Sequencing input: PBMCs. All receptors derive from a man aged 18 to 30 in good health and CMV-seropositive.

The genes are TRBV2 and TRBJ2-7; D is ambiguous. CDR1 is SNHLY, CDR2 FYNNEI, per germline. Deletions cut 4 bases from V and 6 bases from J, with 10 bases between. This CDR3 contains 12 residues. The CDR3 coding sequence is TGTGCCAGCAGTGTAGGTAGAGGCGAGCAGTACTTC. Protein product: CASSVGRGEQYF.

The V call is TRBV29-1, the J call TRBJ2-5; D possibly corresponds to TRBD1 (5 bases). There are 12 residues in the CDR3. Germline assignment: CDR1 SQVTM and CDR2 ANQGSEA. Trimming stripped 4 bases from V and 2 bases from J, with 8 bases between. This CDR3 is CSVGQPQETQYF. Written as DNA, the CDR3 is TGCAGCGTTGGACAGCCACAAGAGACCCAGTACTTC.

V gene TRBV19 combines with J gene TRBJ1-5; 7 bases map to TRBD1. Germline values: CDR1 LNHDA, CDR2 SQIVND (reference sequence). V was pared by 6 bases and J by 7 bases, with 6 bases of the junction left unmatched. This CDR3 contains 13 residues. CDR3 DNA: TGTGCCAGTAGGCGACAGGGAGGCCAGCCCCAGCATTTT. This encodes CASRRQGGQPQHF.

This chain connects TRBV6-5 to TRBJ1-1, with no clear D. Looked up from germline, CDR1 is MNHEY and CDR2 is SVGAGI. CDR3 length: 14 residues. V lost 6 bases and J lost 0, with 11 bases in between. CDR3 nucleotide sequence: TGTGCCAGCAGCCTGCTGACTTTGAACACTGAAGCTTTCTTT. This codes for CASSLLTLNTEAFF.

The rearrangement joins TRBV6-1 to TRBJ1-5, with D possibly TRBD1 on 5 matching bases. CDR1 is MNHNS, CDR2 SASEGT, per germline. The CDR3 length is 13 residues. Trimming removed 7 bases from V and 5 bases from J, with 12 bases in between. CDR3 DNA: TGTGCCAGCACCCCCCAGGGCGATCAGCCCCAGCATTTT. This translates into CASTPQGDQPQHF.

V and J are TRBV14 and TRBJ2-5; 8 bases match TRBD1. The assigned J gene may be wrong: the sequence end matches TRBJ2-7 better. CDR1 is SGHDN, CDR2 FVKESK, per germline. The CDR3 has 16 amino acids. CDR3 loop: CASSQRGGTGGYEQYF. In nucleotides, the CDR3 is TGTGCCAGCAGCCAAAGGGGCGGGACAGGCGGTTACGAGCAGTACTTC.

This chain joins TRBV28 and TRBJ1-2; D may be TRBD1 (5 bases). Trimming pared 8 bases from V and 8 bases from J, leaving 15 bases between. Germline CDR1 and CDR2: MDHEN and SYDVKM. The CDR3 totals 12 residues. CDR3 in DNA: TGTGCCAGCGGGGCAGGGCTGAGGGGCTACACCTTC. Translating it yields CASGAGLRGYTF.

As to this clone: Relative to the germline gene, one junction end is altered; a read error may explain this. The V call is TRBV7-9, the J call TRBJ2-7, with TRBD2 matching 7 bases. The CDR3 has 13 amino acids. CDR1 SEHNR and CDR2 FQNEAQ come from the germline V gene (reference sequence). As DNA, the CDR3 is TGTGGCAGCAGCTTAGTGGGGAGGGACGAGCAGTACTTC. Its protein is CGSSLVGRDEQYF.

The chain carries TRBV6-1 and TRBJ1-5; TRBD1 might be the D (6 bases). In germline, CDR1 is MNHNS, CDR2 SASEGT. V lost 1 base and J lost 3, with 13 bases in between. The CDR3 is 16 amino acids. CDR3 residues: CASSEGVGDTNQPQHF. For the CDR3, the DNA is TGTGCCAGCAGTGAAGGGGTTGGGGACACCAATCAGCCCCAGCATTTT.

V usage is TRBV19 and J usage is TRBJ1-1; possibly TRBD1 for D (5 bases). The CDR3 contains 17 residues. The V end lost 2 bases, the J end lost 1 base, and 17 bases lay between the germline ends. The V gene's germline CDR1 is LNHDA and CDR2 SQIVND (reference sequence). The CDR3 region is CASSIFGSWGGNTEAFF. The CDR3 bases are TGTGCCAGTAGTATATTCGGCAGCTGGGGCGGGAACACTGAAGCTTTCTTT.

The J gene is TRBJ1-5, the V gene TRBV7-2; 9 bases are a match to TRBD1. The ends lost 0 bases at V and 1 base at J; junction bases unmatched: 7. There are 18 residues in the CDR3. In germline, CDR1 is SGHTA, CDR2 FQGNSA. Here the CDR3 reads CASSLAGQGRGSNQPQHF. For the CDR3, the DNA is TGTGCCAGCAGCTTAGCGGGACAGGGAAGGGGAAGCAATCAGCCCCAGCATTTT.

The J gene is TRBJ2-7, the V gene TRBV6-5, with 9 bases aligning to TRBD1. V shed 6 bases and J 6 bases; nucleotides not matched to a gene: 6. Germline CDR1 is MNHEY and CDR2 is SVGAGI. The CDR3 runs 13 residues. The CDR3 sequence: CASRTGTGREQYF. CDR3 coding DNA: TGTGCCAGCAGAACCGGGACAGGGCGCGAGCAGTACTTC.

The CDR3 is CSVAPSGSDEQFF. CDR3 sequence (DNA): TGCAGCGTTGCCCCAAGCGGGAGTGATGAGCAGTTCTTC. This rearrangement joins TRBV29-1 to TRBJ2-1, with TRBD2 matching over 8 bases. V was clipped by 4 bases and J by 8 bases; unmatched bases: 7. Germline values: CDR1 SQVTM, CDR2 ANQGSEA. The CDR3 runs 13 residues.

The chain employs TRBV2 and TRBJ2-2; possible D gene TRBD1, 7 bases. Trimming removed 8 bases at V and 8 bases at J, with 15 bases between. CDR3 length: 13 residues. Germline-derived CDR1 and CDR2 are SNHLY and FYNNEI. The CDR3 coding sequence is TGTGCCAGCGGCGGGACAGAATTTGGGGAGCTGTTTTTT. It is translated as CASGGTEFGELFF.

The rearrangement links TRBV6-1 to TRBJ2-7, with 10 bases identical to TRBD2. Unmatched junction bases numbered 14, after V lost 6 bases and J lost 9 bases. Per the germline V gene, CDR1 is MNHNS and CDR2 is SASEGT. The CDR3 spans 15 residues. The CDR3 region is CASRNDPSGSLGQYF. CDR3 bases: TGTGCCAGCAGGAATGATCCTAGCGGGAGTCTTGGGCAGTACTTC.

The CDR3 sequence: CASSQGQLSGNTIYF. The CDR3 DNA is TGTGCCAGCAGCCAAGGACAGCTCTCTGGAAACACCATATATTTT. V and J are TRBV28 and TRBJ1-3; weak D call: TRBD1 (6 bases). Trimming shortened V by 6 bases and J by 0 bases, and 12 bases separated the two germline ends. CDR1 is MDHEN and CDR2 is SYDVKM in the germline V gene. CDR3 length equals 15 residues. Together with reference TRBV28 and TRBJ1-3, the CDR3 gives the full variable domain: DVKVTQSSRYLVKRTGEKVFLECVQDMDHENMFWYRQDPGLGLRLIYFSYDVKMKEKGDIPEGYSVSREKKERFSLILESASTNQTSMYLCASSQGQLSGNTIYFGEGSWLTVV.

The rearrangement joins TRBV5-8 to TRBJ2-3; 11 positions agree with TRBD2. V shed 2 bases and J 2 bases; nucleotides not matched to a gene: 4. The CDR3 totals 16 residues. Germline V lookup: CDR1 SGHTS, CDR2 YDEGEE. The CDR3 is CASSLLAGAITDTQYF. The CDR3 DNA sequence: TGTGCCAGCAGCTTACTAGCGGGAGCTATCACAGATACGCAGTATTTT.

Judged by frequency, this clone is medium-sized. The chain is built from TRBV2 and TRBJ2-1; 10 positions agree with TRBD1. This CDR3 is built from 13 residues. Germline-derived CDR1 and CDR2 are SNHLY and FYNNEI. Unmatched junction bases numbered 3, after V lost 4 bases and J lost 9 bases. The CDR3 DNA sequence: TGTGCCAGCAGTGGACAGGGGGCGGGTGAGCAGTTCTTC. The encoded protein is CASSGQGAGEQFF.

V gene TRBV7-2 combines with J gene TRBJ2-7; D not resolved. Germline CDR1 and CDR2: SGHTA and FQGNSA. The CDR3 consists of 14 residues. V dropped 6 bases and J dropped 4 bases, with 16 bases sitting between them. The chain's CDR3 is CASSQATFSYEQYF. The CDR3 nucleotides read TGTGCCAGCAGTCAAGCTACCTTTTCATACGAGCAGTACTTC.

The V call is TRBV9, the J call TRBJ2-7; no reliable D call. The CDR3 is 14 residues long. Trimming removed 4 bases at V and 5 bases at J, with 16 bases between. Germline assignment: CDR1 SGDLS and CDR2 YYNGEE. The DNA of the CDR3 is TGTGCCAGCAGCCCCCAGGTGGAAGCCCACGAGCAGTACTTC. It codes for CASSPQVEAHEQYF.

The rearrangement joins TRBV15 to TRBJ2-5; 14 bases map to TRBD2. The CDR3 length is 18 residues. CDR1 LNHNV and CDR2 YYDKDF come from the germline V gene (reference sequence). Unmatched junction bases numbered 7, after V lost 1 base and J lost 3 bases. The CDR3 DNA is TGTGCCACCAGCAGAGCCCACCGACTAGCGGGGGGGAAAGAGACCCAGTACTTC. This sequence encodes CATSRAHRLAGGKETQYF.

This chain links TRBV5-1 with TRBJ2-7; 8 bases are a match to TRBD1. Looked up from germline, CDR1 is SGHRS and CDR2 is YFSETQ. The V gene end was trimmed by 4 bases and the J gene end by 4 bases; junction bases not matched to a gene: 10. The CDR3 extends over 15 amino acids. CDR3 residues: CASSLGQGPQYEQYF. For the CDR3, the DNA is TGCGCCAGCAGCCTCGGACAGGGCCCTCAATACGAGCAGTACTTC.

This chain connects TRBV27 to TRBJ2-7, with D perhaps TRBD2 (6 bases). V shed 3 bases and J shed 1 base, with 7 bases lying between them. From germline, CDR1 is MNHEY and CDR2 SMNVEV (reference sequence). This CDR3 spans 13 amino acids. For the CDR3, the DNA is TGTGCCAGCAGTTTGGGACTTTCCTACGAGCAGTACTTC. Protein: CASSLGLSYEQYF.

The chain is built from TRBV28 and TRBJ2-5, with 11 bases fitting TRBD1. J gave up 3 bases and V 5 bases, and 8 bases lay outside the gene matches. CDR1 is MDHEN and CDR2 is SYDVKM in the germline V gene. CDR3 length equals 16 residues. Written as DNA, the CDR3 is TGTGCCAGCAGTACTTACGGACAGGGGGCGGAAGAGACCCAGTACTTC. Protein: CASSTYGQGAEETQYF.

This chain uses TRBV5-1 with TRBJ2-5; possible D gene TRBD2, 5 bases. CDR1 and CDR2 (germline): SGHRS, YFSETQ. The ends were cut back, 1 base at V and 3 bases at J, with 10 bases in the middle. This CDR3 has 14 residues. The CDR3 nucleotides read TGCGCCAGCAGCTTGTTCCCCGGGGAAGAGACCCAGTACTTC. Residues: CASSLFPGEETQYF.

This sequence joins TRBV6-5 and TRBJ2-7; a weak D match, TRBD1 (5 bases). The V end lost 8 bases, the J end lost 3 bases, and 11 bases lay between the germline ends. The CDR3 runs 12 residues. CDR1 MNHEY and CDR2 SVGAGI come from the germline V gene. In DNA form, the CDR3 reads TGTGCCAGCCAGGGTGCGGACTACGAGCAGTACTTC. Protein: CASQGADYEQYF.

The rearrangement uses TRBV2 and TRBJ1-2, with 10 bases lining up with TRBD1. The V gene's germline CDR1 is SNHLY and CDR2 FYNNEI. The CDR3 spans 12 residues. Trimming took 5 bases from V and 7 from J; bases not matched to a gene: 1. The CDR3 nucleotides are TGTGCCAGCAGTCGGGACAGGGGTGGCTACACCTTC. Translating it yields CASSRDRGGYTF. Full variable domain (missing parts from reference TRBV2 and TRBJ1-2): EPEVTQTPSHQVTQMGQEVILRCVPISNHLYFYWYRQILGQKVEFLVSFYNNEISEKSEIFDDQFSVERPDGSNFTLKIRSTKLEDSAMYFCASSRDRGGYTFGSGTRLTVV.